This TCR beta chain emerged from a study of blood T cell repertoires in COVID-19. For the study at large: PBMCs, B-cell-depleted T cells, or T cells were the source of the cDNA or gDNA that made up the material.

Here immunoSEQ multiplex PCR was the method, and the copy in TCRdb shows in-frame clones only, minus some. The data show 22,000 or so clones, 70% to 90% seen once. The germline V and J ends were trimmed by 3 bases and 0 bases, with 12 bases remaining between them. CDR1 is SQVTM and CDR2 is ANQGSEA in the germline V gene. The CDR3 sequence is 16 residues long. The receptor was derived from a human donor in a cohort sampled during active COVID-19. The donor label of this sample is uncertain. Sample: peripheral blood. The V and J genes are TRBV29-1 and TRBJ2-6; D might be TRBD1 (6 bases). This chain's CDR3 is CSVEGAVRSGANVLTF. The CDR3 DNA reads TGCAGCGTTGAGGGGGCCGTTCGCTCTGGGGCCAACGTCCTGACTTTC.